A single TCR beta chain is shown here with its context. Its antigen is currently unknown. Time point reported: blood 2 weeks post-SBRT. Treatment denoted: 15 Gy SBRT to primary tumor, nephrectomy 4 weeks later. The tumor was a clear cell renal cell carcinoma. The record originates from a study of radiation and T cells in renal cell carcinoma. Germline-derived CDR1 and CDR2 are ENHRY and SYGVKD. The CDR3 is 14 amino acids. Losses at the gene ends were 11 bases for V and 4 bases for J; bases not matched to a gene: 11. Findings of the study overall: In blood, top tumor clones expanded by 2 weeks, shrinking by 4. Pretreatment tumor biopsies were lacking, so baseline clonotypes are unknown.

The method was immunoSEQ multiplex PCR; TCRdb's version includes in-frame clones alone and lacks a portion of them. The sample yields roughly 78,000 clones, around 76% seen once. The chain uses TRBV10-3 and TRBJ1-3; 7 bases are shared with TRBD1. Sequences were derived from blood, sampled from a patient whose treatment included radiotherapy and nephrectomy. The clonotype was recovered from a man aged 55 to 70 with renal cell carcinoma. This CDR3 is CAVRRGGQGNTIYF. The CDR3 DNA sequence: TGTGCCGTCCGGAGAGGGGGCCAAGGAAACACCATATATTTT.